This T cell receptor (beta chain) was profiled in a study of blood T cells in healthy people across ages (dated by TCRdb to about 2015). As for the study more broadly: In model experiments, template switching captured about one uniquely barcoded TCR beta cDNA molecule for every two T cells. Age-related changes in TCR beta repertoire diversity were measured in the study by deep sequencing normalized with unique cDNA molecular identifiers. The donors were divided into four age groups: young (average around 15 years), middle-aged (about 39), aged (approximately 59) and long-lived (82). The study analyzed two additional independent replicas of 1 million unique cDNA reads from the same blood draw for two donors, one aged 18 to 29 and one aged 80 or older. Here is what the overall study found, with its caveats: Compared with the aged group, more naive CD4+ T cells, fewer expanded clones and increased TCR diversity were shown by the long-lived group, suggesting age selection. Because the CMV infection status of the donors was unknown, age-related changes in expanded clonotypes may potentially have been confounded. Estimates of total diversity from one million sequenced T cells were regarded as lower bounds and underestimates. Conclusive comparison of naive and antigen-experienced compartments was prevented by the profiling of bulk unsorted PBMCs. Observed TCR beta diversity correlated strongly with the percentage of naive T cells measured by flow cytometry. Observed TCR beta diversity per million T cells fell roughly linearly with age, and a significant reduction was already apparent by age around 40.

The library was produced with 5' RACE. The instrument given in TCRdb is Illumina HiSeq 2500. A second PCR of roughly 7 to 11 cycles was performed with a sample-barcoded 5' primer and a J-beta primer mix. Each TCR beta cDNA molecule received a unique molecular identifier from a template-switch 5' adaptor carrying 12 random nucleotides. At least 3 million CDR3-containing paired-end reads were obtained from each sample. First-strand cDNA synthesis was performed from all RNA using the Mint cDNA synthesis kit, with priming by a TRBC-specific oligonucleotide. After uracil-DNA glycosylase treatment, a first 18-cycle PCR used universal primers M1SS and BC2_uni_R on all cDNA. The authors' analysis ran thus. For normalization, 1 million high-quality reads were randomly selected from each sample, with every read carrying a distinct molecular identifier. Instead of being binned into consensus sequences, reads that shared molecular identifiers were thrown out. MiTCR, run with a Q25 quality threshold and the strictest error-elimination algorithm, handled CDR3 identification, clonotype clustering and error correction. A nonparametric unseen species model with Euler transformation was used to estimate lower-bound total TCR beta diversity. The raw public reads went through TCRdb reprocessing: fastp at Q25, MiXCR clone calling, in-frame beta chains kept. Entries that share a CDR3 protein sequence are merged under the most common genes and DNA. TCRdb, not the original authors, processed these V and J calls. The sample yields about 930,000 distinct CDR3 sequences; approximately 32% were counted once. The ten largest account for roughly 10% of the sample.

Including the terminal cysteine and phenylalanine, the CDR3 comprises 18 residues. Just the 54-base CDR3 DNA is kept, in frame starting at base 1. Per the germline V gene (reference sequence), SEHNR is the CDR1 and FQNEAQ is the CDR2. V loses 0 bases, J loses 4 bases, and the germline ends lie 19 bases apart. This clonotype was detected a few times. The antigen it binds to is not known. No much larger clone exists at a distance of one base, and base qualities are not known. Systemically healthy Caucasian individuals from Russia, approximately 39 in total and aged about 6 to 100 years, were included as donors. Each donor gave 8 to 10 milliliters of peripheral blood, collected into EDTA-treated Vacutainer tubes. Ficoll-Paque density-gradient centrifugation was used to isolate PBMCs, with at least 6 million obtained per sample. Total RNA, at least 6 micrograms per sample, was extracted from PBMCs with Trizol reagent. The percentages of naive CD45RAhigh/CD27high T cells were determined by flow cytometry on a PBMC aliquot from every donor.

The same data also went into a second study, on T cells of mothers and their children. The other study reports the following: The donors were nine systemically healthy Caucasian individuals, made up of three mothers and their six children. cDNA synthesis used all of the extracted RNA, with 1.5 ug of RNA in each 15 ul reaction. In the second PCR, the M1S primer added sample barcodes and 2-4 random nucleotides. Over 9.5 million TCR beta CDR3 reads were obtained for each mother, and millions of reads were obtained for each child. In both related and unrelated pairs, thymic selection shapes the output of TCR recombination in a similar way, with inherited differences having only a minor effect. Normalized repertoire overlap in related mother-child pairs was always slightly higher than in unrelated mother-child pairs, but the difference was never significant. Persistent microchimeric T cell clones were not detected, at a sensitivity of approximately 93 clones per million clonotypes. The study used deep NGS to compare TCR beta repertoires of mothers and children, seeking features distinguishing related mother-child pairs from unrelated individuals. The mean age was roughly 44 +/- 4 years for the mothers and approximately 11 +/- 4 years for the children. Libraries were sequenced on Illumina HiSeq 2000 with 100+100 nt paired-end reads after adapter ligation with NEBNext reagents. To avoid cross-contamination, the mother libraries and the child libraries were prepared a month apart and sequenced in separate runs. For each donor, somewhere between 500,000 and 2,000,000 distinct TCR beta clonotypes were identified. Naive TCR beta clonotypes were estimated from low-frequency clonotypes matched to each donor's FACS-determined naive share, without sorting.

The rearranged chain carries TRBV7-9 and TRBJ1-5; possibly the D gene is TRBD1, per 6 matching bases. The clonotype originates from a woman aged 40-49 years in good health. The sequenced sample consisted of blood. The DNA sequence is TGTGCCAGCAGCTTAGCCCCTATCAGGGGCGCGAGTAATCAGCCCCAGCATTTT. This is translated as CASSLAPIRGASNQPQHF. Outside the CDR3, residues come from the reference TRBV7-9 and TRBJ1-5 proteins, so the full variable domain is: DTGVSQNPRHKITKRGQNVTFRCDPISEHNRLYWYRQTLGQGPEFLTYFQNEAQLEKSRLLSDRFSAERPKGSFSTLEIQRTEQGDSAMYLCASSLAPIRGASNQPQHFGDGTRLSIL.